The rows below give T cell receptor beta chains drawn from one sample of a study of T-cell memory formation after mild COVID-19. Via MiXCR, TCRdb re-called the 5' RACE reads, giving one row per CDR3 protein. The table has 350,000 to 500,000 distinct CDR3 sequences, 20% to 30% seen once. Sequenced: PBMCs or a T cell subset sorted from them (not recorded which). The receptors were gathered from an adult woman who had mild COVID-19 (a few samples of this study predate the infection). Cell type and time point are not known. CDR3s include the opening cysteine and the closing phenylalanine or tryptophan. The D gene is left open where the match is weak. Clone sizes are given selectively: once, few, many, or a class where the clone is expanded.

TRBV12-3/TRBV12-4	TRBJ1-1	NA	few	TGTGCCAGCAGTTTGCTCATCAGGGGAGGAGACACTGAAGCTTTCTTT	CASSLLIRGGDTEAFF
TRBV7-9	TRBJ2-6	NA	NA	TGTGCCAGCAGCTCCACCGGGGCCAACGTCCTGACTTTC	CASSSTGANVLTF
TRBV9	TRBJ2-3	TRBD1	few	TGTGCCAGCAGCTTAGCCCGGACAGGGGATGGGGCAGATACGCAGTATTTT	CASSLARTGDGADTQYF
TRBV6-5	TRBJ2-3	TRBD2	NA	TGTGCCAGCAGTTACGCTGCGGGAGTGGGGGATACGCAGTATTTT	CASSYAAGVGDTQYF
TRBV27	TRBJ2-1	NA	few	TGTGCGCTCGGTAGGAATGAGCAGTTCTTC	CALGRNEQFF
TRBV3-1	TRBJ2-2	NA	NA	TGTGCCAGCAGCCGACCCTTCTCTAGGGGGTCAGGAGCCGGGGAGCTGTTTTTT	CASSRPFSRGSGAGELFF
TRBV19	TRBJ1-5	TRBD1	once	TGTGCCAGTAGGACAGGGAATAGCAATCAGCCCCAGCATTTT	CASRTGNSNQPQHF
TRBV25-1	TRBJ1-5	NA	few	TGTGCCAGCAGTGACGATAAAGTCGGGGGTTATAGCAATCAGCCCCAGCATTTT	CASSDDKVGGYSNQPQHF
TRBV10-3	TRBJ2-7	NA	NA	TGTGCCATCAGTGAAATAACCTACGAGCAGTACTTC	CAISEITYEQYF
TRBV6-2/TRBV6-3	TRBJ2-7	TRBD2	NA	TGTGCCAGCAGTTACCAGAGACTAGCGGACTACGAGCAGTACTTC	CASSYQRLADYEQYF
TRBV24-1	TRBJ1-5	NA	few	TGTGCCACCAGGGGCAACTCAAATCAGCCCCAGCATTTT	CATRGNSNQPQHF
TRBV9	TRBJ2-1	TRBD2	NA	TGTGCCAGCAGCGTCTATAGCGGGAGGGTTAACAATGAGCAGTTCTTC	CASSVYSGRVNNEQFF
TRBV18	TRBJ1-2	TRBD1	once	TGTGCCAGCTCAGGGGCAACAGGGGGAACCTATGGCTACACCTTC	CASSGATGGTYGYTF
TRBV4-1	TRBJ1-1	NA	NA	TGCGCCAGCAGTATACAAAGGGTCGCGATGGACACTGAAGCTTTCTTT	CASSIQRVAMDTEAFF
TRBV24-1	TRBJ2-1	NA	few	TGTGCCACCAGTTCAGGGACCTACAATGAGCAGTTCTTC	CATSSGTYNEQFF
TRBV30	TRBJ1-6	NA	few	TGTGCCTGGAGTGTCCTCAGGGATGGCGATTCACCCCTCCACTTT	CAWSVLRDGDSPLHF
TRBV12-3/TRBV12-4	TRBJ2-5	TRBD1	many	TGTGCCAGCAGCCAGGGTGGGACAGCTCAAGAGACCCAGTACTTC	CASSQGGTAQETQYF
TRBV24-1	TRBJ2-7	NA	NA	TGTGCCACCAGTGGTGCCTGGACAGAATTTTACGAGCAGTACTTC	CATSGAWTEFYEQYF
TRBV5-5	TRBJ2-2	TRBD2	NA	TGTGCCAGCAGCTTGGTCCCGGGACTAGCGGCCACCGGGGAGCTGTTTTTT	CASSLVPGLAATGELFF
TRBV4-1	TRBJ1-2	NA	NA	TGCGCCAGCAGCCAAGATCGGGTATCCGGGGGCTACACCTTC	CASSQDRVSGGYTF
TRBV5-5	TRBJ2-7	NA	many	TGTGCCAGCAGCCCGGGACATTCCTACGAGCAGTACTTC	CASSPGHSYEQYF
TRBV7-8	TRBJ1-5	NA	NA	TGTGCCACCCAAAGGGGGGGTGTGGGCAATCAGCCCCAGCATTTT	CATQRGGVGNQPQHF
TRBV12-3/TRBV12-4	TRBJ2-7	TRBD1	NA	TGTGCCAGCAGTTTAATGGGGACAGGGGGCTCCTACGAGCAGTACTTC	CASSLMGTGGSYEQYF
TRBV7-8	TRBJ2-7	NA	NA	TGTGCCAGCAGGGCCGGGGCCAGCTCCTACGAGCAGTACTTC	CASRAGASSYEQYF
TRBV7-2	TRBJ2-3	NA	many	TGTGCCAGCAGCTTAGTAGCGGTCGGCACCTCCACAGATACGCAGTATTTT	CASSLVAVGTSTDTQYF
TRBV7-2	TRBJ2-5	TRBD2	NA	TGTGCCAGCAGCTCTCTAGCGGGAGGAATGGAGACCCAGTACTTC	CASSSLAGGMETQYF
TRBV12-3/TRBV12-4	TRBJ2-7	TRBD1	few	TGTGCCAGCACCATGACAGGGGTAAGGACGAGTCAGTACTTC	CASTMTGVRTSQYF
TRBV19	TRBJ2-7	NA	many	TGTGCCAGTAGTATAGACGGGCAGGGACTTCTATACGAGCAGTACTTC	CASSIDGQGLLYEQYF
TRBV5-1	TRBJ1-1	NA	NA	TGCGCCAGCAGCTTGGCCGGGAGGGCTCGGTCTGAAGCTTTCTTT	CASSLAGRARSEAFF
TRBV5-1	TRBJ2-7	TRBD2	many	TGCGCCAGCAGCTTGGTAGCGGGGTCATCCTACGAGCAGTACTTC	CASSLVAGSSYEQYF
TRBV5-1	TRBJ2-3	TRBD2	NA	TGCGCCAGCACAGCGGGAGACACAGATACGCAGTATTTT	CASTAGDTDTQYF
TRBV9	TRBJ1-2	NA	NA	TGTGCCAGCAGCCCCGTCGGAGGGTTTGGTAACTATGGCTACACCTTC	CASSPVGGFGNYGYTF
TRBV9	TRBJ2-2	NA	NA	TGTGCCAGCAGCGTAGTGGTAGCGCTGAACACCGGGGAGCTGTTTTTT	CASSVVVALNTGELFF
TRBV6-5	TRBJ1-3	TRBD1	NA	TGTGCCAGCCGACAGGGCCCTGGAAACACCATATATTTT	CASRQGPGNTIYF
TRBV12-3/TRBV12-4	TRBJ1-1	NA	few	TGTGCCAGCAGTTTGAGAGGGGTGGGGAACACTGAAGCTTTCTTT	CASSLRGVGNTEAFF
TRBV15	TRBJ1-1	TRBD1	NA	TGTGCCACCAGCCCTCCCTCAGGGGGGGGGAACACTGAAGCTTTCTTT	CATSPPSGGGNTEAFF
TRBV7-2	TRBJ2-2	NA	NA	TGTGCCAGCAGCCCTCGATGGACCGGGGAGCTGTTTTTT	CASSPRWTGELFF
TRBV11-2	TRBJ2-7	NA	many	TGTGCCAGCAGCTTAGATCGGGCATCCTACGAGCAGTACTTC	CASSLDRASYEQYF
TRBV21-1	TRBJ2-5	NA	NA	TGTGCCAGCATGAGCGGGAGATGTGAGACCCAGTACTTC	CASMSGRCETQYF
TRBV27	TRBJ2-2	NA	few	TGTGCCAGCAGTTTTTCGGTGGCTAGCAGGAACACCGGGGAGCTGTTTTTT	CASSFSVASRNTGELFF
TRBV5-1	TRBJ2-7	NA	NA	TGCGCCAGCAGCGCCGAGGTGGGGATTGGGCACGAGCAGTACTTC	CASSAEVGIGHEQYF
TRBV7-2	TRBJ2-5	TRBD1	few	TGTGCCAGCTGGAGGACAGGGTCGTACCAAGAGACCCAGTACTTC	CASWRTGSYQETQYF
TRBV2	TRBJ2-2	NA	few	TGTGCCAGCGCTGGGGTCAGCTCGAACACCGGGGAGCTGTTTTTT	CASAGVSSNTGELFF
TRBV29-1	TRBJ2-5	TRBD2	few	TGCAGCGTCACCGGACTAGCGGGGGCCCAAGAGACCCAGTACTTC	CSVTGLAGAQETQYF
TRBV6-5	TRBJ2-3	NA	few	TGTGCCAGCAGGAGGACAGTACTCACAGATACGCAGTATTTT	CASRRTVLTDTQYF
TRBV7-3	TRBJ2-2	NA	NA	TGTGCCAGCAGCCCCCGGGGAGCGACGGTGAACACCGGGGAGCTGTTTTTT	CASSPRGATVNTGELFF
TRBV7-3	TRBJ1-2	NA	few	TGTGCCAGCAGCTCTATCGGGTATGGCTACACCTTC	CASSSIGYGYTF
TRBV24-1	TRBJ2-2	TRBD1	NA	TGTGCCACCAGTGATTCATACAGGGGTGGAACCGGGGAGCTGTTTTTT	CATSDSYRGGTGELFF
TRBV10-1	TRBJ2-1	TRBD2	NA	TGCGCCAGCAGTCTAGCGGGAGTTCTCTGGGAGCAGTTCTTC	CASSLAGVLWEQFF
TRBV15	TRBJ1-5	NA	NA	TGTGCCACCAGCAGAGTATTCGGCAAATATAGCAATCAGCCCCAGCATTTT	CATSRVFGKYSNQPQHF
TRBV9	TRBJ2-1	NA	NA	TGTGCCAGCAGCGTAGGGGACTACAATGAGCAGTTCTTC	CASSVGDYNEQFF
TRBV23-1	TRBJ1-5	NA	few	TGCGCCAGCAGCCTACCCGGGGATAGCAATCAGCCCCAGCATTTT	CASSLPGDSNQPQHF
TRBV19	TRBJ1-1	NA	NA	TGTGCCAGCGGGGGGTCCCTGAACACTGAAGCTTTCTTT	CASGGSLNTEAFF
TRBV9	TRBJ2-5	NA	NA	TGTGCCAGCAGCGTAGGTGCAGGAGAAGAGACCCAGTACTTC	CASSVGAGEETQYF
TRBV5-1	TRBJ1-4	NA	few	TGCGCCAGCAGCTTGGAAGGAAAACTGTTTTTT	CASSLEGKLFF
TRBV7-6	TRBJ2-7	TRBD1	few	TGTGCCAGCAGCGGACGGGCAGGGGGCTTGAACGAGCAGTACTTC	CASSGRAGGLNEQYF
TRBV18	TRBJ2-7	TRBD2	NA	TGTGCCAGCTCACCAGGGGCGGGAGGGCCTTTCTACGAGCAGTACTTC	CASSPGAGGPFYEQYF